This entry lists 3 T cell receptor beta chains sequenced from one sample in a study of T cell responses to AZD1222 COVID-19 vaccine. The assay was immunoSEQ multiplex PCR, and TCRdb's table has in-frame clones only and misses some. The sample has around 140,000 clones, about nine tenths seen once. The specimen was peripheral blood, collected on day 0 of AZD1222 vaccination. Every receptor here comes from an adult in good health.

The rearrangement joins TRBV29-1 to TRBJ1-5, with D unclear. Germline-derived CDR1 and CDR2 are SQVTM and ANQGSEA. The CDR3 runs to 12 residues. V lost 5 bases, J lost 2 bases, and 7 bases lay in between. For the CDR3, the DNA is TGCAGCGTTTCCCAGGGCAATCAGCCCCAGCATTTT. Its translation: CSVSQGNQPQHF.

The rearrangement joins TRBV7-3 to TRBJ2-7; 8 nucleotides align to TRBD2. Germline trimming cut 5 bases from V and 5 bases from J; bases unmatched to any gene: 8. The CDR3 is 14 residues long. Per germline, CDR1 SGHTA and CDR2 FQGTGA. CDR3 sequence: CASSPGGAGDEQYF. The CDR3 DNA sequence: TGTGCCAGCAGCCCCGGCGGAGCGGGGGACGAGCAGTACTTC.

This chain joins TRBV19 and TRBJ1-5, with unresolved D. Germline lookup yields CDR1 LNHDA and CDR2 SQIVND (reference sequence). The V gene lost 3 bases and the J gene lost 0 bases, with 18 bases spanning the gap. This CDR3 region has 18 residues. The CDR3 here is CASSINVRASDSNQPQHF. For the CDR3, the DNA is TGTGCCAGTAGTATCAACGTCCGGGCTTCCGATAGCAATCAGCCCCAGCATTTT.